This T cell receptor (beta chain) was observed in a study of cytomegalovirus exposure and HLA in healthy donors. Regarding this clone: Its target is unknown.

This CDR3 has 14 residues. V was shortened by 4 bases and J by 4 bases, with 13 bases between the two germline ends. Looked up from germline, CDR1 is MGHDK and CDR2 is SYGVNS. Study outcomes and limitations: Indistinguishable V segments such as TRBV6-2 and TRBV6-3 were excluded. Associated with HLA alleles at 0.05 false discovery rate in a later analysis were about 17,000 TCR beta sequences. Presence/absence analyses treated sequencing depth as roughly uniform across donors.

It was with 60 Vbeta and 13 Jbeta primers that the PCR ran. Here immunoSEQ multiplex PCR was the method, and the copy in TCRdb shows in-frame clones only, minus some. This sample has approximately 27,000 clones, with 70% found just once. Nominally healthy donors provided the samples, though records likely missed some immune exposures. The J gene is TRBJ2-5, the V gene TRBV25-1; D gene unclear. The specimen was PBMCs. This clonotype originated in a woman aged 45-60 years in good health and CMV-seronegative. DNA of the CDR3: TGTGCCAGCAGTGCCGGCGGAGTTCGAGAGACCCAGTACTTC. This translates into CASSAGGVRETQYF.